Listed below are T cell receptor beta chains from one sample, sequenced in a study of T cells after yellow fever vaccination. TCRdb independently ran MiXCR on the 5' RACE reads; one entry per CDR3 protein. This sample yields approximately 330,000 distinct CDR3 sequences, of which roughly an eighth are seen a single time; 3% to 4% belongs to the top ten. The sample consisted of CD4+ T cells sorted from PBMCs, taken 15 days after the yellow fever booster vaccination. These receptors came from a man between 18 and 29 years old who received the YFV17D yellow fever vaccine. Both conserved end residues are part of each CDR3. A D gene is named only where the DNA matches it firmly.

V: TRBV9; J: TRBJ2-3; D: -; CDR3: CASSVQGAGTDTQYF
V: TRBV12-3/TRBV12-4; J: TRBJ2-3; D: TRBD1; CDR3: CASSNRDRATDTQYF
V: TRBV7-8; J: TRBJ2-1; D: -; CDR3: CASSPMGVMGNEQFF
V: TRBV12-3/TRBV12-4; J: TRBJ1-4; D: -; CDR3: CASNEREGEKLFF
V: TRBV24-1; J: TRBJ2-3; D: TRBD1; CDR3: CATSDPGQGEHTQYF
V: TRBV5-1; J: TRBJ2-5; D: -; CDR3: CASSPGQGWVQETQYF
V: TRBV10-3; J: TRBJ2-4; D: TRBD1; CDR3: CAISESKGQGNIQYF
V: TRBV5-1; J: TRBJ2-3; D: -; CDR3: CASSLGPLSTDTQYF
V: TRBV3-1; J: TRBJ1-6; D: TRBD1; CDR3: CASSQEDRMPPLHF
V: TRBV7-2; J: TRBJ2-2; D: -; CDR3: CASSLVGGFANTGELFF
V: TRBV5-5; J: TRBJ1-4; D: -; CDR3: CASSLWTAATNEKLFF
V: TRBV5-6; J: TRBJ2-2; D: -; CDR3: CASSLGLGTGELFF
V: TRBV20-1; J: TRBJ2-5; D: TRBD2; CDR3: CSARIGLAQETQYF
V: TRBV6-6; J: TRBJ1-1; D: -; CDR3: CASSPGQLMNTEAFF
V: TRBV2; J: TRBJ2-7; D: TRBD2; CDR3: CASSEGLQLAGHPYEQYF
V: TRBV21-1; J: TRBJ2-5; D: -; CDR3: CASSKGLGETQYF
V: TRBV27; J: TRBJ1-1; D: -; CDR3: CASSFWGSEAFF
V: TRBV20-1; J: TRBJ2-3; D: TRBD2; CDR3: CSARKLAGVRDTQYF
V: TRBV12-3/TRBV12-4; J: TRBJ1-3; D: -; CDR3: CASSSISGNTIYF
V: TRBV4-1; J: TRBJ1-2; D: TRBD1; CDR3: CASSHHRQGRSYGYTF
V: TRBV20-1; J: TRBJ1-5; D: -; CDR3: CSAIGLGNQPQHF
V: TRBV5-1; J: TRBJ2-3; D: -; CDR3: CASSLGHLTNTDTQYF
V: TRBV6-5; J: TRBJ1-1; D: -; CDR3: CASSRQFRTEAFF
V: TRBV7-2; J: TRBJ1-5; D: -; CDR3: CASSPGMGYQSQHF
V: TRBV24-1; J: TRBJ2-1; D: -; CDR3: CATSDNPDNEQFF
V: TRBV20-1; J: TRBJ1-1; D: -; CDR3: CSAGEGAEGEAFF